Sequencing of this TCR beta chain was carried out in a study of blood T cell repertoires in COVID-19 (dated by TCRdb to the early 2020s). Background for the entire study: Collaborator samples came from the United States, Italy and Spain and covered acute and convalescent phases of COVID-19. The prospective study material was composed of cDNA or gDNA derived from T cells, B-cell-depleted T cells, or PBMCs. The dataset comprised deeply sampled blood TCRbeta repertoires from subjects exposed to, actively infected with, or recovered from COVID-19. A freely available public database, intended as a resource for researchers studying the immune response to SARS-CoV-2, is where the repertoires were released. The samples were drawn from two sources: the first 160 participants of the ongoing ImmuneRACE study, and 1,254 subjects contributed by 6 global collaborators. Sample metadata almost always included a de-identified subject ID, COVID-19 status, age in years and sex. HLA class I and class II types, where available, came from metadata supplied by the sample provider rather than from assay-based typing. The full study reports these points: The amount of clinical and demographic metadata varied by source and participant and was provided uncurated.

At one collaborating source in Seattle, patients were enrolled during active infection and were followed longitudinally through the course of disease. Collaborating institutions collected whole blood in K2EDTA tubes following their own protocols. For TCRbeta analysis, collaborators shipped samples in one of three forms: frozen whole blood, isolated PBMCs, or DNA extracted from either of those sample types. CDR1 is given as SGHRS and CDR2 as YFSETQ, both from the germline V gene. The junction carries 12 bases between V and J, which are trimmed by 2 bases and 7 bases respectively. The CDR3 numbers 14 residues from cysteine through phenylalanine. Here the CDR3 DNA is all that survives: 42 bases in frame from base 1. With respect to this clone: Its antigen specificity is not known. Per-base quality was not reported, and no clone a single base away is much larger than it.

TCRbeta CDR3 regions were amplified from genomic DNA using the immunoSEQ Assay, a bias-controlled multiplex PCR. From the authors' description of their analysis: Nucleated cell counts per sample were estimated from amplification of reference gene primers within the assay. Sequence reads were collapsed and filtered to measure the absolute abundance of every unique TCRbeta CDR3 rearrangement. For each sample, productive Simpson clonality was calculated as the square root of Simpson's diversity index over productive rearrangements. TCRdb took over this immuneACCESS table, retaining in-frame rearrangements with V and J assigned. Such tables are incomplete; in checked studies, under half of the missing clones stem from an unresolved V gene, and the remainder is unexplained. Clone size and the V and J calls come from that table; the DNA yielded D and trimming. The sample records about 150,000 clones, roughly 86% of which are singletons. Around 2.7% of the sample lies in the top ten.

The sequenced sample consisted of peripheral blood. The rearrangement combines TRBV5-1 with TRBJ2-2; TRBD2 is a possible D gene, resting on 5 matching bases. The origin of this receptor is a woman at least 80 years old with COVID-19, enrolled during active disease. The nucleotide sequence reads TGCGCCAGCAGCTTATTTAGCGAGGGCGGGGAGCTGTTTTTT. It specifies CASSLFSEGGELFF.